Described below is a single T cell receptor (beta chain) sequence and its context. The clone's antigen remains unknown. No much larger clone exists at a distance of one base, and base qualities are not known. Via the germline V gene (reference sequence), CDR1 is DFQATT and CDR2 SNEGSKA. The germline V and J ends show losses of 5 bases and 3 bases respectively, and no gene match explains 5 bases of the junction. CDR3 length: 13 amino acids, cysteine to phenylalanine. Only the CDR3 DNA is retained, 39 bases long and in frame from the first base. This sample is drawn from a study of T cell repertoires in cytomegalovirus infection (dated by TCRdb to between 2018 and 2021). Some background on the complete study: Because public TCR beta signatures pointed to carriage of CMV infection together with the matching HLA type, the HLA type of each donor mattered for the analysis.

What the study reported, not specific to this receptor: In both this cohort and an independent cohort of several hundred donors, the cumulative frequency of public TCR beta family members distinguished carriers of CMV infection plus the relevant HLA type. In the ex vivo response, HLA-C-restricted CMV-specific TCR beta clonotypes were dominant, and in two of eight donors the single most frequent clonotype came from this HLA-C-restricted group.

These reads were obtained on an Illumina HiSeq 1500. TCRdb handled the public reads itself, with Q25 trimming in fastp and clone calling in MiXCR, and kept productive beta chains. Each record represents a unique CDR3 protein, reported with the most common genes and DNA among its rows. This sample gives roughly 720,000 distinct CDR3 sequences in total; about a third of them show up just once. The leading ten clones occupy about 2.8% of the sample. Sequencing was done on a sample of PBMCs. This chain joins TRBV20-1 to TRBJ2-7, with 9 bases aligning to TRBD1. The clonotype originates from a human donor in good health (CMV status not recorded). Some clones in this sample may be carry-over from other donors' samples. The CDR3 region: CSASRTGDYEQYF. In nucleotide form, the sequence is TGCAGTGCTTCTCGGACAGGGGACTACGAGCAGTACTTC.